Listed below are T cell receptor beta chains from one sample, sequenced in a study of T-cell reconstitution after alpha-beta-depleted transplantation in children. TCRdb re-called the PCR reads with MiXCR, one entry per CDR3 protein. The sample gives roughly 790,000 distinct CDR3 sequences, approximately 15% of which show up once; roughly 5% is in the top ten. The sample in question was PBMCs, mostly from graft donor cells, obtained 360 days after TCRalphabeta/CD19-depleted stem cell transplant. These receptors originate from a male patient younger than 18 who had a stem cell transplant for acute lymphoblastic leukemia, so the T cells may come from the graft donor. CDR3s include the opening cysteine and the closing phenylalanine or tryptophan. A D gene is named only where the DNA matches it firmly. Clone size is given for some rows only: seen once, a few or many times, or a class if the clone is expanded.

clone size: few; D gene: TRBD2; J gene: TRBJ2-1; V gene: TRBV10-3; CDR3 protein: CAISESSYSGRAVYEQFF; CDR3 DNA: TGTGCCATCAGTGAGTCGAGTTACAGCGGGAGGGCCGTATATGAGCAGTTCTTC
clone size: many; D gene: -; J gene: TRBJ2-7; V gene: TRBV4-1; CDR3 protein: CASSPTPFGSYEQYF; CDR3 DNA: TGCGCCAGCAGCCCTACTCCCTTCGGATCCTACGAGCAGTACTTC
clone size: few; D gene: -; J gene: TRBJ2-1; V gene: TRBV6-1; CDR3 protein: CASAPLFTPYSSYNEQFF; CDR3 DNA: TGTGCCAGTGCACCTCTCTTTACCCCGTACAGCTCCTACAATGAGCAGTTCTTC
clone size: few; D gene: -; J gene: TRBJ2-5; V gene: TRBV6-5; CDR3 protein: CASRARAETQYF; CDR3 DNA: TGTGCCAGCCGTGCCAGGGCAGAGACCCAGTACTTC
clone size: -; D gene: -; J gene: TRBJ2-2; V gene: TRBV12-3/TRBV12-4; CDR3 protein: CASSPTLAMFDTGELFF; CDR3 DNA: TGTGCCAGCAGTCCGACCCTAGCGATGTTTGACACCGGGGAGCTGTTTTTT
clone size: many; D gene: -; J gene: TRBJ1-1; V gene: TRBV12-3/TRBV12-4; CDR3 protein: CASSREAGGEAFF; CDR3 DNA: TGTGCCAGCAGCAGAGAAGCGGGGGGTGAAGCTTTCTTT
clone size: -; D gene: -; J gene: TRBJ2-5; V gene: TRBV4-1; CDR3 protein: CASSQDLGNLPVETQYF; CDR3 DNA: TGCGCCAGCAGCCAAGACCTGGGGAACCTCCCCGTTGAGACCCAGTACTTC
clone size: -; D gene: -; J gene: TRBJ2-7; V gene: TRBV20-1; CDR3 protein: CSARDKGPTYEQYF; CDR3 DNA: TGCAGTGCTAGAGACAAGGGGCCCACCTACGAGCAGTACTTC
clone size: -; D gene: TRBD1; J gene: TRBJ2-7; V gene: TRBV12-3/TRBV12-4; CDR3 protein: CASSPFGTVVSEQYF; CDR3 DNA: TGTGCCAGCAGTCCCTTCGGGACAGTTGTCTCCGAGCAGTACTTC
clone size: -; D gene: -; J gene: TRBJ2-2; V gene: TRBV27; CDR3 protein: CASSLRGYYGNTGELFF; CDR3 DNA: TGTGCCAGCAGTTTAAGGGGGTATTATGGGAACACCGGGGAGCTGTTTTTT
clone size: -; D gene: -; J gene: TRBJ2-1; V gene: TRBV6-5; CDR3 protein: CASSYRGGASEQFF; CDR3 DNA: TGTGCCAGCAGTTATAGGGGGGGGGCGAGCGAGCAGTTCTTC
clone size: few; D gene: -; J gene: TRBJ2-3; V gene: TRBV10-3; CDR3 protein: CASMGPSTDTQYF; CDR3 DNA: TGTGCCTCCATGGGTCCTAGCACAGATACGCAGTATTTT
clone size: -; D gene: TRBD1; J gene: TRBJ2-3; V gene: TRBV7-2; CDR3 protein: CASSIQGQADTQYF; CDR3 DNA: TGTGCCAGCAGCATACAAGGACAGGCAGATACGCAGTATTTT
clone size: -; D gene: -; J gene: TRBJ1-2; V gene: TRBV28; CDR3 protein: CASSPRGNGYGYTF; CDR3 DNA: TGTGCCAGCAGCCCCCGGGGGAATGGCTATGGCTACACCTTC
clone size: -; D gene: -; J gene: TRBJ1-5; V gene: TRBV15; CDR3 protein: CATKGVIRFRNTTGYSNQPQHF; CDR3 DNA: TGTGCCACCAAAGGAGTAATTCGGTTCAGAAACACAACGGGATATAGCAATCAGCCCCAGCATTTT
clone size: -; D gene: TRBD1; J gene: TRBJ1-5; V gene: TRBV7-9; CDR3 protein: CASSLTGPQPQHF; CDR3 DNA: TGTGCCAGCAGCTTGACAGGGCCGCAGCCCCAGCATTTT
clone size: -; D gene: TRBD2; J gene: TRBJ2-5; V gene: TRBV7-9; CDR3 protein: CASSLFTWTSGETQYF; CDR3 DNA: TGTGCCAGCAGCTTATTCACCTGGACTAGCGGAGAGACCCAGTACTTC
clone size: few; D gene: -; J gene: TRBJ1-4; V gene: TRBV18; CDR3 protein: CASSPSRGGKLFF; CDR3 DNA: TGTGCCAGCTCACCGTCCAGGGGAGGGAAACTGTTTTTT
clone size: -; D gene: -; J gene: TRBJ1-5; V gene: TRBV21-1; CDR3 protein: CASKGNLRASPNQPQHF; CDR3 DNA: TGTGCCAGTAAGGGGAACCTTAGGGCTTCGCCAAATCAGCCCCAGCATTTT
clone size: few; D gene: TRBD1; J gene: TRBJ1-3; V gene: TRBV3-1; CDR3 protein: CASSQWDSLGNTIYF; CDR3 DNA: TGTGCCAGCAGCCAATGGGACAGTCTTGGAAACACCATATATTTT
clone size: many; D gene: TRBD1; J gene: TRBJ1-4; V gene: TRBV12-3/TRBV12-4; CDR3 protein: CASSLGTGGEKLFF; CDR3 DNA: TGTGCCAGCAGTCTGGGGACAGGGGGCGAAAAACTGTTTTTT
clone size: -; D gene: -; J gene: TRBJ2-3; V gene: TRBV25-1; CDR3 protein: CASSEKVQGLRTDTQYF; CDR3 DNA: TGTGCCAGCAGTGAAAAGGTTCAGGGCCTGAGGACAGATACGCAGTATTTT
clone size: few; D gene: TRBD2; J gene: TRBJ2-7; V gene: TRBV11-2; CDR3 protein: CASSFRTSGRPIVGEQYF; CDR3 DNA: TGTGCCAGCAGCTTTCGTACTAGCGGGAGGCCCATAGTAGGCGAGCAGTACTTC
clone size: -; D gene: -; J gene: TRBJ2-5; V gene: TRBV24-1; CDR3 protein: CATQVFQETQYF; CDR3 DNA: TGTGCCACCCAGGTATTCCAAGAGACCCAGTACTTC
clone size: -; D gene: TRBD1; J gene: TRBJ2-2; V gene: TRBV9; CDR3 protein: CASQTGWNTGELFF; CDR3 DNA: TGTGCCAGCCAGACAGGGTGGAACACCGGGGAGCTGTTTTTT
clone size: many; D gene: -; J gene: TRBJ2-1; V gene: TRBV7-2; CDR3 protein: CASSQTRVSEQFF; CDR3 DNA: TGTGCCAGCAGCCAGACCCGTGTCAGCGAGCAGTTCTTC
clone size: -; D gene: -; J gene: TRBJ2-2; V gene: TRBV7-2; CDR3 protein: CASSPDFITGELFF; CDR3 DNA: TGTGCCAGCAGCCCGGACTTCATTACCGGGGAGCTGTTTTTT
clone size: few; D gene: -; J gene: TRBJ1-3; V gene: TRBV5-6; CDR3 protein: CASSPAPYGNTIYF; CDR3 DNA: TGTGCCAGCAGCCCCGCGCCGTACGGAAACACCATATATTTT
clone size: -; D gene: -; J gene: TRBJ1-6; V gene: TRBV5-1; CDR3 protein: CASRTSPGNSPLHF; CDR3 DNA: TGCGCCAGCAGGACATCCCCGGGGAATTCACCCCTCCACTTT
clone size: many; D gene: -; J gene: TRBJ1-1; V gene: TRBV5-1; CDR3 protein: CASSLVVPNEAFF; CDR3 DNA: TGCGCCAGCAGCTTGGTGGTTCCGAACGAAGCTTTCTTT
clone size: -; D gene: TRBD1; J gene: TRBJ2-7; V gene: TRBV29-1; CDR3 protein: CSVENWQGADYEQYF; CDR3 DNA: TGCAGCGTTGAAAACTGGCAGGGGGCGGATTACGAGCAGTACTTC
clone size: -; D gene: TRBD1; J gene: TRBJ1-1; V gene: TRBV11-2; CDR3 protein: CASSLRDRTMLFEAFF; CDR3 DNA: TGTGCCAGCAGCCTGCGGGACAGGACTATGTTGTTCGAAGCTTTCTTT
clone size: many; D gene: TRBD2; J gene: TRBJ2-3; V gene: TRBV9; CDR3 protein: CASSGDTSVTDTQYF; CDR3 DNA: TGTGCCAGCAGCGGAGACACTAGCGTAACAGATACGCAGTATTTT
clone size: few; D gene: -; J gene: TRBJ1-2; V gene: TRBV7-9; CDR3 protein: CASSYFRLSTHGYTF; CDR3 DNA: TGTGCCAGCAGCTACTTCAGACTCAGCACCCATGGCTACACCTTC
clone size: -; D gene: TRBD1; J gene: TRBJ2-3; V gene: TRBV27; CDR3 protein: CASSPPDREDTQYF; CDR3 DNA: TGTGCCAGCAGTCCACCCGACAGGGAAGATACGCAGTATTTT
clone size: -; D gene: -; J gene: TRBJ2-7; V gene: TRBV4-1; CDR3 protein: CASSQDGSTAREYEQYF; CDR3 DNA: TGCGCCAGCAGCCAAGATGGCAGTACTGCCCGAGAATACGAGCAGTACTTC
clone size: -; D gene: -; J gene: TRBJ2-7; V gene: TRBV6-2/TRBV6-3; CDR3 protein: CASRASVPYEQYF; CDR3 DNA: TGTGCCAGCAGGGCTAGCGTACCCTACGAGCAGTACTTC
clone size: -; D gene: TRBD2; J gene: TRBJ2-3; V gene: TRBV6-1; CDR3 protein: CASSVGLATLGSGTQYF; CDR3 DNA: TGTGCCAGCAGTGTCGGACTAGCGACCCTCGGCTCGGGTACGCAGTATTTT
clone size: many; D gene: -; J gene: TRBJ2-7; V gene: TRBV5-1; CDR3 protein: CASSLGGRADEQYF; CDR3 DNA: TGCGCCAGCAGCTTAGGGGGGAGGGCCGACGAGCAGTACTTC